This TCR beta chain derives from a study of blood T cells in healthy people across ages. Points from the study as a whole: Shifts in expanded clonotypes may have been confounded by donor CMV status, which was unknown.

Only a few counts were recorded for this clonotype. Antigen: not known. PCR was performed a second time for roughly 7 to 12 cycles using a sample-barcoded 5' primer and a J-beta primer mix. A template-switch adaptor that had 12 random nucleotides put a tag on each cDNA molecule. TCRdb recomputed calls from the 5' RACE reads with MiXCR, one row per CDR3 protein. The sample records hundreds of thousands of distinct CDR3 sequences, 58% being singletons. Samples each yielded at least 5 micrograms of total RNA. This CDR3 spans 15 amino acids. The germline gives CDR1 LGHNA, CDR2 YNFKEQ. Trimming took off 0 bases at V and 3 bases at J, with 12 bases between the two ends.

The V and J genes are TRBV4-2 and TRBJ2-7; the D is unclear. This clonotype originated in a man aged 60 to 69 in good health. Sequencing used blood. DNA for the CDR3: TGTGCCAGCAGCCAAGATCTCGGGTTAGGCTACGAGCAGTACTTC. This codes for CASSQDLGLGYEQYF.